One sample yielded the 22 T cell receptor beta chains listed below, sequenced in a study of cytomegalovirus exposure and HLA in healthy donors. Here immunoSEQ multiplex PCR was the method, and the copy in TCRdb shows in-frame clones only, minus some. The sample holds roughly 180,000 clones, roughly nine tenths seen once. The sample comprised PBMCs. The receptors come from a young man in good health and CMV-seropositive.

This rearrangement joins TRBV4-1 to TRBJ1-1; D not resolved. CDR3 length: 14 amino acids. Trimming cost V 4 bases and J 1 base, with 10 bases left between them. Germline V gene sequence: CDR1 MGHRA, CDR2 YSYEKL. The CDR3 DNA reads TGCGCCAGCAGCCTCTCTCAATGGAACACTGAAGCTTTCTTT. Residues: CASSLSQWNTEAFF.

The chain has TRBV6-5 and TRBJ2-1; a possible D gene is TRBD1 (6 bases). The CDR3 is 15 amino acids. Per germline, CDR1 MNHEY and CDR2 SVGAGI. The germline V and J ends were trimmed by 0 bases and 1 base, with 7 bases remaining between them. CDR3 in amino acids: CASSYSGASYNEQFF. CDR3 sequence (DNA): TGTGCCAGCAGTTACTCGGGGGCATCCTACAATGAGCAGTTCTTC.

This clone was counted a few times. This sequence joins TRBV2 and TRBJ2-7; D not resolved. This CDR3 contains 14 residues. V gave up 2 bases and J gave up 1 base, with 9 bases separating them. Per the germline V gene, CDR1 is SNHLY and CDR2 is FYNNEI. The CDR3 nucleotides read TGTGCCAGCAGTGAACAAAACCAGTCCTACGAGCAGTACTTC. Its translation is CASSEQNQSYEQYF.

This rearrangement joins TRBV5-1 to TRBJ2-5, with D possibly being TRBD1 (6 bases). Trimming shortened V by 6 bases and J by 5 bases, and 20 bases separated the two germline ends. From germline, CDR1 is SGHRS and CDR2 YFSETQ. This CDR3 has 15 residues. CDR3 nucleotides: TGCGCCAGCAAAGCGACAGGACTCGCTTTGGAGACCCAGTACTTC. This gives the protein CASKATGLALETQYF.

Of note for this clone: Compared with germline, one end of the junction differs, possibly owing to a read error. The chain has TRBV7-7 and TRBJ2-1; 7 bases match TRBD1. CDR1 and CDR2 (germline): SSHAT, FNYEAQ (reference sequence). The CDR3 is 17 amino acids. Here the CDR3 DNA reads TGTGCTAGCAGCTTAGAATCTATTCGGACAGGATTGAATGAGCAGTTCTTC. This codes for CASSLESIRTGLNEQFF.

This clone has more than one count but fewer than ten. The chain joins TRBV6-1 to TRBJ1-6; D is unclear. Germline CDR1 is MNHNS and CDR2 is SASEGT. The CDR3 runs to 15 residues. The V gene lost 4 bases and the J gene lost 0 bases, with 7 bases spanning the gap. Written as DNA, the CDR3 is TGTGCCAGCAGTGCGTCTAGCTCCTATAATTCACCCCTCCACTTT. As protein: CASSASSSYNSPLHF.

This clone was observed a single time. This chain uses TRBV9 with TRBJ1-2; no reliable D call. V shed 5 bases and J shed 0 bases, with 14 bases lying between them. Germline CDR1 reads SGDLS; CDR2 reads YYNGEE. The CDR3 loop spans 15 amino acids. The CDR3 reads CASSLSSAANYGYTF. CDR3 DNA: TGTGCCAGCAGTCTTAGTTCCGCAGCTAACTATGGCTACACCTTC. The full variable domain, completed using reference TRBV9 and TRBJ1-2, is DSGVTQTPKHLITATGQRVTLRCSPRSGDLSVYWYQQSLDQGLQFLIQYYNGEERAKGNILERFSAQQFPDLHSELNLSSLELGDSALYFCASSLSSAANYGYTFGSGTRLTVV.

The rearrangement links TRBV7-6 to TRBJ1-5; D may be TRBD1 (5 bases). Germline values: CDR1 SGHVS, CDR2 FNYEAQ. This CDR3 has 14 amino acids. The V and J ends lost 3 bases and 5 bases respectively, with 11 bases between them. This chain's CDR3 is CASSLRQGDQPQHF. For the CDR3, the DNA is TGTGCCAGCAGCTTGAGGCAGGGAGATCAGCCCCAGCATTTT.

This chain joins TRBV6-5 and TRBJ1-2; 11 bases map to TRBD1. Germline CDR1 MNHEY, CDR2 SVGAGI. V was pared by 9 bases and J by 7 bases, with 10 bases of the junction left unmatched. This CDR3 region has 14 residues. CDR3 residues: CASCRSGTGGGYTF. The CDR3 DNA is TGTGCCAGTTGCCGATCGGGGACAGGGGGTGGCTACACCTTC.

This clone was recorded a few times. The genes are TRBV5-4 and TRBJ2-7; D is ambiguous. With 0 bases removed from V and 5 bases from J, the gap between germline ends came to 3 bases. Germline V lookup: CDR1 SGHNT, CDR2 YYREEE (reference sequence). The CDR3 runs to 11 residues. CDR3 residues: CASSLDHEQYF. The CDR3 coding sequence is TGTGCCAGCAGCTTGGATCACGAGCAGTACTTC.

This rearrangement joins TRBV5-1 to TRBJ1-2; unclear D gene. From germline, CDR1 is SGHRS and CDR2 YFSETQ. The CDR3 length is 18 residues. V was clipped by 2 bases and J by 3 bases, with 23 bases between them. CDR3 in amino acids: CASSFTFTQRPPDYGYTF. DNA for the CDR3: TGCGCCAGCAGCTTTACCTTCACCCAGAGACCTCCGGACTATGGCTACACCTTC.

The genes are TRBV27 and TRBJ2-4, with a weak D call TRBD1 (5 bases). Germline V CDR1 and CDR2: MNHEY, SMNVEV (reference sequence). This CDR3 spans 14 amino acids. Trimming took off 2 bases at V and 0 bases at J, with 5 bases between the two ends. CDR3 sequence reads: CASSLTGAKNIQYF. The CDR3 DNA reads TGTGCCAGCAGTTTAACAGGAGCCAAAAACATTCAGTACTTC.

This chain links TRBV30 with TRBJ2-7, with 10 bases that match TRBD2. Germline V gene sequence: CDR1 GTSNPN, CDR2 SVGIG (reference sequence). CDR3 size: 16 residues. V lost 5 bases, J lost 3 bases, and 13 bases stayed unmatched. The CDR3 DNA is TGTGCCTGGGCTAGTAGCGGGAGGAGACCCCGCTACGAGCAGTACTTC. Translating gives CAWASSGRRPRYEQYF.

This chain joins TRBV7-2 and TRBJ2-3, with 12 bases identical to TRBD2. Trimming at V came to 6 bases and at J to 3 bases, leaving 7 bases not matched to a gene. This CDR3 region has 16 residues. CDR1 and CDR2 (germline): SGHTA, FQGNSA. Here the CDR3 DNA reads TGTGCCAGCAGTTCCCTAGCGGGGGGGCTTACAGATACGCAGTATTTT. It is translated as CASSSLAGGLTDTQYF.

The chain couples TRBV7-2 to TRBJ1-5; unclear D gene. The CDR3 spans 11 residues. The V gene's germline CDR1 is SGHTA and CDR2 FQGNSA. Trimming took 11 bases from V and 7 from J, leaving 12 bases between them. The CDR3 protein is CASGREQPQHF. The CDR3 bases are TGTGCCTCGGGTCGGGAACAGCCCCAGCATTTT.

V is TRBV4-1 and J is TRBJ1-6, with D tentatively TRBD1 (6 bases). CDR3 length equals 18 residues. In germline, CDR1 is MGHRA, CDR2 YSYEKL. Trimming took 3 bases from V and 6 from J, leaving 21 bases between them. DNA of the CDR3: TGCGCCAGCAGCCACTACAGATCGGGGGGCAGAGCTAATTCACCCCTCCACTTT. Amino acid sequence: CASSHYRSGGRANSPLHF.

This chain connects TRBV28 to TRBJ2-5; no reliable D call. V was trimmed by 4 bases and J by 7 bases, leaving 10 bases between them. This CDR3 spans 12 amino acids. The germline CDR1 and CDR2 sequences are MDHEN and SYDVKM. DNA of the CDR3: TGTGCCAGCAGTTCTTCCCCAGGGACCCAGTACTTC. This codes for CASSSSPGTQYF.

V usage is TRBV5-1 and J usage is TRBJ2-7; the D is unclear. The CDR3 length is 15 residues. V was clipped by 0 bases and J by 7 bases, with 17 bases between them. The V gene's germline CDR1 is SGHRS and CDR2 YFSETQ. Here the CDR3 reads CASSLGGGWGEEQYF. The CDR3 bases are TGCGCCAGCAGCTTGGGAGGCGGTTGGGGTGAAGAGCAGTACTTC.

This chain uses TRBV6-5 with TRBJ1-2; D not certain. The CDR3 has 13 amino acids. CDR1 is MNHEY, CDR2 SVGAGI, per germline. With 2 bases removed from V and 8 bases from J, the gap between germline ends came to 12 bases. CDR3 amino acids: CASSYGVIGGYTF. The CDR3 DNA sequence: TGTGCCAGCAGTTACGGAGTGATAGGAGGCTACACCTTC.

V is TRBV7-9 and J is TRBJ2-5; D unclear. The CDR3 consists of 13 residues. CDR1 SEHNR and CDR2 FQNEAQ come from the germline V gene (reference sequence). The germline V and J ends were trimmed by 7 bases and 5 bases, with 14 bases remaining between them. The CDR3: CASTSMGRETQYF. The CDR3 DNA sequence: TGTGCCAGCACCTCCATGGGTCGGGAGACCCAGTACTTC.

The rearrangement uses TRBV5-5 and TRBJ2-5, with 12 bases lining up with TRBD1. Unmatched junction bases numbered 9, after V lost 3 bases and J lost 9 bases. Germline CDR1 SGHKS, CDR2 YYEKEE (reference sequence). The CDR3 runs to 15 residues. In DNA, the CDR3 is TGTGCCAGCAGCTGGGGACAGGGGGCCAGAGTGGCCCAGTACTTC. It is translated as CASSWGQGARVAQYF.

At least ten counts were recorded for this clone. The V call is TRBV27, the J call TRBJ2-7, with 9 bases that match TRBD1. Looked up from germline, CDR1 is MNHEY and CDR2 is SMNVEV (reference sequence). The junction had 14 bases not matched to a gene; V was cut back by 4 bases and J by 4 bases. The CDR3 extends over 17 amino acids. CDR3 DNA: TGTGCCAGCAGTTCAACCGAGGGGGGACAGGGTTCATACGAGCAGTACTTC. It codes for CASSSTEGGQGSYEQYF.